One sample yielded the 29 T cell receptor beta chains listed below, sequenced in a study of blood T cell repertoires in COVID-19. The assay was immunoSEQ multiplex PCR, and TCRdb's table has in-frame clones only and misses some. The sample consists of approximately 250,000 clones, 83% of them appearing once. The specimen was peripheral blood. These receptors were obtained from a woman aged 45-59 years with acute or convalescent COVID-19.

The chain combines TRBV5-1 with TRBJ2-1, with D maybe TRBD1 (5 bases). The length of the CDR3 is 15 residues. The V end lost 2 bases, the J end lost 2 bases, and 11 bases lay between the germline ends. Germline V gene lookup returns CDR1 SGHRS and CDR2 YFSETQ. DNA of the CDR3: TGCGCCAGCAGCTTCCCCTCCAGGGCCTACAATGAGCAGTTCTTC. The encoded protein is CASSFPSRAYNEQFF. The entire variable domain, with the rest obtained from reference TRBV5-1 and TRBJ2-1, is as follows: KAGVTQTPRYLIKTRGQQVTLSCSPISGHRSVSWYQQTPGQGLQFLFEYFSETQRNKGNFPGRFSGRQFSNSRSEMNVSTLELGDSALYLCASSFPSRAYNEQFFGPGTRLTVL.

The chain recombines TRBV30 with TRBJ1-3; D is unresolved. The V gene's germline CDR1 is GTSNPN and CDR2 SVGIG (reference sequence). Trimming pared 4 bases from V and 2 bases from J, leaving 15 bases between. The CDR3 totals 15 residues. The CDR3 reads CAWTPTTNPGNTIYF. The CDR3 coding sequence is TGTGCCTGGACCCCGACGACAAACCCTGGAAACACCATATATTTT.

The rearrangement links TRBV6-2 or TRBV6-3 to TRBJ2-7; TRBD1 matches at 7 bases. V lost 4 bases, J lost 2 bases, and 5 bases stayed unmatched. This CDR3 is built from 14 residues. Germline-derived CDR1 and CDR2 are MNHEY and SVGEGT. CDR3 nucleotide sequence: TGTGCCAGCAGTTTCGACAGGGTAACCTACGAGCAGTACTTC. It specifies CASSFDRVTYEQYF.

This chain uses TRBV30 with TRBJ1-2; 7 bases are a match to TRBD1. The V gene's germline CDR1 is GTSNPN and CDR2 SVGIG (reference sequence). V gave up 4 bases and J gave up 5 bases; unmatched junction bases: 7. CDR3 length: 13 residues. CDR3: CAWTSGTDYGYTF. Written as DNA, the CDR3 is TGTGCCTGGACCTCCGGGACAGATTATGGCTACACCTTC.

The chain joins TRBV28 to TRBJ1-5; possible D gene TRBD1, 5 bases. Germline V gene sequence: CDR1 MDHEN, CDR2 SYDVKM. The CDR3 runs to 15 residues. Trimming removed 2 bases from V and 4 bases from J, with 12 bases in between. CDR3 in DNA: TGTGCCAGCAGTTTACAGGGTCTTATTAATCAGCCCCAGCATTTT. It codes for CASSLQGLINQPQHF.

This clone showed up just once. The CDR3 region is CASSPGQGYGYTF. The CDR3, as DNA: TGTGCCAGCAGTCCGGGACAGGGATATGGCTACACCTTC. V gene TRBV27 combines with J gene TRBJ1-2; 9 bases fit TRBD1. There are 13 residues in the CDR3. After removal of 5 bases from V and 5 bases from J, the junction contained 3 bases not matched to a gene. Germline CDR1 reads MNHEY; CDR2 reads SMNVEV (reference sequence).

The rearrangement joins TRBV28 to TRBJ2-7; 10 positions agree with TRBD1. The CDR3 extends over 14 amino acids. V was pared by 6 bases and J by 0 bases, with 2 bases of the junction left unmatched. Per germline, CDR1 MDHEN and CDR2 SYDVKM. CDR3 nucleotide sequence: TGTGCCAGCAGACGACAGGGGGCCTCCTACGAGCAGTACTTC. Translation gives CASRRQGASYEQYF.

V gene TRBV5-1 combines with J gene TRBJ2-5, with 10 nucleotides matching TRBD2. The length of the CDR3 is 17 residues. V lost 0 bases to trimming and J lost 1 base; unmatched junction nucleotides: 6. Germline V lookup: CDR1 SGHRS, CDR2 YFSETQ. CDR3: CASSLGGTSATQETQYF. The CDR3 bases are TGCGCCAGCAGCTTGGGGGGGACTAGCGCAACCCAAGAGACCCAGTACTTC.

This chain joins TRBV7-9 and TRBJ2-1; 9 bases map to TRBD2. This CDR3 region has 15 residues. Germline V gene sequence: CDR1 SEHNR, CDR2 FQNEAQ (reference sequence). Germline trimming cut 2 bases from V and 12 bases from J; bases unmatched to any gene: 11. The CDR3 bases are TGTGCCAGCAGCTTATCCCGATTAGCGGGAGTAGTGCAGTTCTTC. Amino acids: CASSLSRLAGVVQFF.

V and J are TRBV4-1 and TRBJ1-2; no firm D call. The CDR3 is 14 amino acids. With 3 bases removed from V and 0 bases from J, the gap between germline ends came to 8 bases. The germline gives CDR1 MGHRA, CDR2 YSYEKL. In DNA, the CDR3 is TGCGCCAGCAGCCAGAGGATGTCTAACTATGGCTACACCTTC. It translates to CASSQRMSNYGYTF.

The rearrangement uses TRBV4-1 and TRBJ1-1; D is undetermined. Trimming pared 2 bases from V and 4 bases from J, leaving 8 bases between. This CDR3 comprises 13 residues. Germline V gene sequence: CDR1 MGHRA, CDR2 YSYEKL. The CDR3 region is CASSQSWATEAFF. The CDR3 nucleotides are TGCGCCAGCAGCCAATCGTGGGCCACTGAAGCTTTCTTT.

The rearrangement joins TRBV3-1 (or the pseudogene TRBV3-2) to TRBJ1-1, with D possibly matching TRBD1 (6 bases). The CDR3 spans 14 residues. Per germline, CDR1 LGHDT and CDR2 YNNKEL (reference sequence). V lost 4 bases and J 6 bases, leaving 15 bases between the germline ends. CDR3 bases: TGTGCCAGCAGCCGTGGTCAGGGGAGTTCTGAAGCTTTCTTT. Its translation: CASSRGQGSSEAFF.

This chain connects TRBV9 to TRBJ2-1; 9 bases align to TRBD2. The CDR3 has 15 residues. The V segment lost 0 bases and the J segment 7 bases; nucleotides outside the gene matches: 5. The germline V gene encodes CDR1 SGDLS and CDR2 YYNGEE. The CDR3: CASSVDWTSENEQFF. The CDR3, as DNA: TGTGCCAGCAGCGTAGATTGGACTAGCGAGAATGAGCAGTTCTTC.

This clone was detected once. V is TRBV20-1 and J is TRBJ1-6; D remains unclear. In germline, CDR1 is DFQATT, CDR2 SNEGSKA (reference sequence). CDR3 length: 15 residues. Trimming removed 3 bases at V and 10 bases at J, with 19 bases between. In DNA, the CDR3 is TGCAGTGCTAGTGGAGGGCAGCTCCTCAAATCACCCCTCCACTTT. It translates to CSASGGQLLKSPLHF.

J is TRBJ2-5 and V is TRBV12-3 or TRBV12-4, with D uncertain. The CDR3 length is 12 residues. Trimming removed 7 bases at V and 4 bases at J, with 10 bases between. CDR3 nucleotide sequence: TGTGCCAGCAACAGTTATAGAGAGACCCAGTACTTC. Amino acids: CASNSYRETQYF.

This clone came up a few times. The chain is built from TRBV7-9 and TRBJ1-1; D call uncertain. Between the trimmed V and J ends, which lost 3 bases and 4 bases, there was a span of 6 bases. CDR1 is SEHNR and CDR2 is FQNEAQ in the germline V gene (reference sequence). The CDR3 has 12 residues. CDR3 coding DNA: TGTGCCAGCAGCTTGGCGGGCACTGAAGCTTTCTTT. Its protein product is CASSLAGTEAFF.

The J gene is TRBJ2-5, the V gene TRBV12-3 or TRBV12-4; TRBD1 matches 7 bases. This CDR3 has 13 amino acids. Losses at the gene ends were 5 bases for V and 5 bases for J; bases not matched to a gene: 5. This chain's CDR3 is CASSPTGWETQYF. The CDR3 DNA follows: TGTGCCAGCAGTCCGACAGGGTGGGAGACCCAGTACTTC.

This clone has a single count. V gene TRBV7-2 combines with J gene TRBJ1-5, with D unclear. V lost 5 bases and J lost 3, with 11 bases in between. Germline CDR1 and CDR2: SGHTA and FQGNSA. CDR3 size: 14 residues. CDR3 in DNA: TGTGCCAGCAGCCTGGGAGACCCCAATCAGCCCCAGCATTTT. Its translation is CASSLGDPNQPQHF.

The chain recombines TRBV9 with TRBJ2-1, with 7 bases fitting TRBD2. The J segment lost 7 bases and the V segment lost 4 bases, leaving 11 bases of the junction unmatched. The CDR3 covers 15 residues. Germline assignment: CDR1 SGDLS and CDR2 YYNGEE. CDR3 amino acids: CASSTRPHSGNEQFF. The CDR3 DNA follows: TGTGCCAGCAGCACGAGGCCCCATAGCGGGAATGAGCAGTTCTTC.

CDR3 amino acids: CASSVSRSVSYEQYF. The CDR3 coding sequence is TGTGCCAGCAGCGTGTCGCGGAGCGTCTCCTACGAGCAGTACTTC. V and J are TRBV5-4 and TRBJ2-7; D uncertain. V dropped 4 bases and J dropped 0 bases, with 14 bases sitting between them. Germline CDR1 SGHNT, CDR2 YYREEE (reference sequence). The length of the CDR3 is 15 residues. Combining the CDR3 with reference TRBV5-4 and TRBJ2-7 gives the whole variable domain ETGVTQSPTHLIKTRGQQVTLRCSSQSGHNTVSWYQQALGQGPQFIFQYYREEENGRGNFPPRFSGLQFPNYSSELNVNALELDDSALYLCASSVSRSVSYEQYFGPGTRLTVT.

V gene TRBV4-1 combines with J gene TRBJ2-2; TRBD2 agrees at 8 bases. The CDR3 has 19 amino acids. Germline values: CDR1 MGHRA, CDR2 YSYEKL. With 5 bases clipped from V and 3 bases from J, the junction kept 17 bases outside the gene matches. The CDR3 loop is CASSSPGLGADRDTGELFF. CDR3 coding DNA: TGCGCCAGCAGCTCTCCGGGACTAGGGGCCGACCGGGACACCGGGGAGCTGTTTTTT.

The rearrangement uses TRBV19 and TRBJ1-6; 8 nucleotides align to TRBD1. The germline V gene has CDR1 LNHDA and CDR2 SQIVND (reference sequence). V was pared by 10 bases and J by 10 bases, with 9 bases of the junction left unmatched. CDR3 length: 13 amino acids. The CDR3 bases are TGTGCCACCTCGGACAGGGTGGAATCACCCCTCCACTTT. Translation: CATSDRVESPLHF.

The chain couples TRBV6-5 to TRBJ2-3, with 7 bases matching TRBD2. V lost 4 bases, J lost 4 bases, and 8 bases stayed unmatched. CDR3 size: 15 residues. The germline CDR1 and CDR2 sequences are MNHEY and SVGAGI. This chain's CDR3 is CASSSHSGGSDTQYF. CDR3 DNA sequence: TGTGCCAGCAGTTCACATTCGGGGGGATCAGATACGCAGTATTTT.

J is TRBJ2-7 and V is TRBV11-3; TRBD2 agrees at 8 bases. The V and J ends lost 5 bases and 3 bases, in that order; junction bases with no gene match: 12. Germline lookup yields CDR1 SGHNT and CDR2 YENEEA. The CDR3 sequence is 16 residues long. The CDR3 nucleotides read TGTGCCAGCAGCGCAACAAAGGAGCGGGGGATCTACGAGCAGTACTTC. Its translation is CASSATKERGIYEQYF.

This chain uses TRBV5-1 with TRBJ1-2, with TRBD1 identical over 7 bases. The CDR3 has 17 amino acids. CDR1 and CDR2 from the germline V gene are SGHRS and YFSETQ. J gave up 2 bases and V 0 bases, and 10 bases lay outside the gene matches. CDR3 amino acids: CASSLGHTGDFNYGYTF. The CDR3 DNA sequence: TGCGCCAGCAGCTTGGGACATACAGGGGACTTCAACTATGGCTACACCTTC.

This clone was picked up one time. The CDR3 sequence: CASSWGAGGNYGYTF. The DNA for the CDR3 is TGTGCCAGCAGTTGGGGGGCAGGGGGTAACTATGGCTACACCTTC. V is TRBV28 and J is TRBJ1-2, with 7 nucleotides matching TRBD1. Germline assignment: CDR1 MDHEN and CDR2 SYDVKM. J lost 1 base, V lost 4 bases, and 6 bases had no gene match. The CDR3 contains 15 residues.

This clone has more than one count but fewer than ten. J is TRBJ2-1 and V is TRBV6-5; 10 bases line up with TRBD1. This CDR3 contains 13 residues. Germline trimming cut 6 bases from V and 10 bases from J; bases unmatched to any gene: 6. The germline V gene has CDR1 MNHEY and CDR2 SVGAGI. The chain's CDR3 is CASRWGQGREQFF. The CDR3 coding sequence is TGTGCCAGCAGGTGGGGACAGGGGAGGGAGCAGTTCTTC.

This clone was seen only once. V and J are TRBV21-1 and TRBJ2-2; the table gives TRBD1 as D, unverified against the DNA. TRBV21-1 counts as a pseudogene. CDR3 length equals 16 residues. The CDR3 DNA reads TGTGCCAGCAAAAACCGGGACAGGGGAAGTCACCGGGAGCTGTTTTTT. Its protein is CASKNRDRGSHRELFF.

This chain joins TRBV7-2 and TRBJ1-1; D is ambiguous. V was clipped by 5 bases and J by 4 bases, with 11 bases between them. Germline V gene lookup returns CDR1 SGHTA and CDR2 FQGNSA. The CDR3 is 13 residues long. The CDR3 loop is CASSPYFGTEAFF. The CDR3 DNA follows: TGTGCCAGCAGCCCCTATTTTGGCACTGAAGCTTTCTTT.